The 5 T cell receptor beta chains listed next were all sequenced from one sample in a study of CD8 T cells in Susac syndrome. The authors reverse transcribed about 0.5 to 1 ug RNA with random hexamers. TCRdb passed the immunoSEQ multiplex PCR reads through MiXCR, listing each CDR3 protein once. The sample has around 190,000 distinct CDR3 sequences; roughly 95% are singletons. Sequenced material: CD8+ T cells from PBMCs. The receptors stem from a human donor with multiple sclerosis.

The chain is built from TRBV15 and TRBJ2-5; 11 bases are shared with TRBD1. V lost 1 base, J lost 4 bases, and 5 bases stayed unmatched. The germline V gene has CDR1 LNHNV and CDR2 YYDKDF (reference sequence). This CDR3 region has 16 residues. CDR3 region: CATSRVGTGGVETQYF. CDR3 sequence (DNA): TGTGCCACCAGCAGAGTCGGGACAGGGGGTGTAGAGACCCAGTACTTC.

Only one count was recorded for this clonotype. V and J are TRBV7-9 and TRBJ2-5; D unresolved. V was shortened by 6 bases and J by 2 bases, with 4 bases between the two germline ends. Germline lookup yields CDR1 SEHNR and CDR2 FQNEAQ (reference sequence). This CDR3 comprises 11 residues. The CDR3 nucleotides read TGTGCCAGCAGGAAACAAGAGACCCAGTACTTC. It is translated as CASRKQETQYF.

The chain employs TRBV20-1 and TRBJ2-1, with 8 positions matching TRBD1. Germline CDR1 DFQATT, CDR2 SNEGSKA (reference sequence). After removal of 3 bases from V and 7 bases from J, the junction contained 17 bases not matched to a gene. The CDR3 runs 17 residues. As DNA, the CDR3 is TGCAGTGCTAGTTCTTCCTTGGGACAGGTGGTGTGGAATGAGCAGTTCTTC. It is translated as CSASSSLGQVVWNEQFF.

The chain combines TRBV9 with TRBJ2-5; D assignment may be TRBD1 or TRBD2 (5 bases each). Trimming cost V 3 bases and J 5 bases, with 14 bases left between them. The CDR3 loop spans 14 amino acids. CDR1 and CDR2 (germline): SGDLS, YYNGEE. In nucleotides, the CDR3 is TGTGCCAGCAGCGCGACCGGGGCCGTCGAGACCCAGTACTTC. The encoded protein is CASSATGAVETQYF.

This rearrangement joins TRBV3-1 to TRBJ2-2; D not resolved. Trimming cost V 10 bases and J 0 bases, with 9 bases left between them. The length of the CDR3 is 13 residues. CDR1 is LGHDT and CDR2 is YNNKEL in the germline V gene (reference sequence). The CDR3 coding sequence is TGTGCCACCCGGGCGACGAACACCGGGGAGCTGTTTTTT. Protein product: CATRATNTGELFF.